This T cell receptor beta chain came from a study of beta chain features in type 1 diabetes. Study details: The study examined around 99,000,000 sorted cells across all samples.

Expressed TCRB transcripts were sequenced, since all the RNA that had been isolated was reverse transcribed. Profiled with immunoSEQ multiplex PCR; TCRdb holds only in-frame clones, not every one. The table includes more than 60,000 clones, over 50% detected once. General study findings and limits: Shortening of TCRB CDR3s, moderate but significant, appeared in all four CD4+ subsets of Type 1 diabetes patients. Reduced insertions and increased deletions marked VDJ junctions in type 1 diabetes patients.

Concerning this clone: What it recognizes is unknown.

CDR3 length equals 14 residues. CDR1 is KGHSH and CDR2 is LQKENI in the germline V gene. Trimming stripped 6 bases from V and 0 bases from J, with 12 bases between. The chain combines TRBV18 with TRBJ2-7; D is possibly TRBD2 (5 bases). The sample comprised Tregs from blood. The sequence was collected from a woman under 30 in good health. The CDR3 DNA reads as TGTGCCAGCTCCCCCCTTGGGAGCTCCTACGAGCAGTACTTC. It translates to CASSPLGSSYEQYF.